In its sample, the clone carrying this TCR beta chain was seen a few times. Its cognate antigen is unknown. The data were obtained in a study of blood T cells in healthy people across ages. Whole-study results and caveats: Strong correlation linked observed beta diversity and percent naive T cells. PBMCs went unsorted, and a conclusive naive versus antigen-experienced comparison was therefore prevented.

Using a J-beta primer mix together with a sample-barcoded 5' primer, a second PCR was run for roughly 6 to 12 cycles. Every sample gave at least 2.5 million paired-end reads containing CDR3. TCRdb reanalysed the 5' RACE reads using MiXCR and keeps one entry per CDR3 protein. The profile shows about 1.5 million distinct CDR3 sequences, approximately 39% of them singletons. Researchers report isolating at least 6 million PBMCs per sample. Per germline, CDR1 MNHEY and CDR2 SVGAGI. There are 15 residues in the CDR3. V was clipped by 6 bases and J by 7 bases; unmatched bases: 12. The J gene is TRBJ1-5, the V gene TRBV6-5, with 7 bases matching TRBD1. The sequencing input was blood. The TCR was taken from a woman younger than 30 in good health. DNA of the CDR3: TGTGCCAGCAGGAACGACAGGGACGTAACCCAGCCCCAGCATTTT. Amino acid sequence: CASRNDRDVTQPQHF.